This record looks at one T cell receptor (beta chain) sequence and its context. Data came from immunoSEQ multiplex PCR; TCRdb stores just in-frame clones and leaves some out. The data contain more than 250,000 clones, around 88% of them singletons. Per the germline V gene, CDR1 is SGHTA and CDR2 is FQGNSA. V was shortened by 1 base and J by 7 bases, with 9 bases between the two germline ends. The CDR3 is 13 residues long. The data stem from a study of blood T cell repertoires in COVID-19. In terms of age and location, participants ranged from about 18 to 95 years and lived in about 25 US areas. The origin of this receptor is a woman between 35 and 50 years old who had recovered from COVID-19. The rearrangement uses TRBV7-2 and TRBJ2-3; TRBD2 is a possible D gene (5 bases). The sequenced sample consisted of PBMCs or T cells enriched from blood (not recorded which). CDR3 loop: CASSLGGLNTQYF. CDR3 in DNA: TGTGCCAGCAGCTTAGGAGGGTTGAATACGCAGTATTTT.